This TCR beta chain was identified in a study of OX40 agonist ivuxolimab in advanced cancers. Study-wide context: The patients got ivuxolimab, which is an agonistic anti-OX40 (CD134) antibody. Past anti-PD-1, anti-PD-L1 or anti-CTLA-4 therapy was accepted, and roughly 40% had received some.

Comments on this clone: The antigen remains undetermined.

Method: immunoSEQ multiplex PCR; TCRdb's copy keeps in-frame clones and lacks some. The profile shows 60,000 to 65,000 clones, around 90% of them singletons. From germline, CDR1 is SNHLY and CDR2 FYNNEI. This CDR3 is 15 amino acids long. V lost 5 bases to trimming and J lost 5 bases; unmatched junction nucleotides: 7. Study-level points and caveats: The work left the antigen specificity of expanded peripheral T cells undetermined. Expanded clones belonging to CD8+ T cells outnumbered, on average, those of CD4+.

The sequenced sample was CD4+ or CD8+ T cells sorted from blood, obtained in a trial of the OX40 agonist ivuxolimab. The rearrangement links TRBV2 to TRBJ2-1; 9 bases map to TRBD2. The receptor was isolated from an adult with an advanced solid tumor such as melanoma, head and neck, liver or kidney cancer. The CDR3, as DNA: TGTGCCAGCAGTACAGCGGGAGGCATAAACAATGAGCAGTTCTTC. Translation: CASSTAGGINNEQFF.